This T cell receptor (beta chain) was identified in a study of PD-1 blockade in classical Hodgkin lymphoma. Study background: Each patient was given nivolumab 3 mg/kg through a vein every 2 weeks.

CDR1 and CDR2 (germline): SGHVS, FQNEAQ. V was trimmed by 4 bases and J by 6 bases, leaving 7 bases between them. This CDR3 is 11 amino acids long. Libraries were prepared by immunoSEQ multiplex PCR; TCRdb keeps only in-frame clonotypes and omits some of them. The repertoire holds 25,000 to 35,000 clones, with 85% as singletons. Described time point: cycle 4 day 1 (C4D1), after 5 to 7 weeks of nivolumab. Exposure to brentuximab vedotin varied, and each patient had relapsed following autologous stem cell transplantation. Out of thawed PBMCs, magnetic negative selection purified CD4+ T cells. Best responses fell into complete response, partial response or progressive disease. A word on this clone: As yet, its antigen is unknown.

Study results and limitations: In CD4+ cells, TCR diversity went up significantly by C4D1, but in CD8+ cells it did not. Patients with an early start, nivolumab under 1 year after ASCT, were excluded.

The receptor was isolated from a human donor with classical Hodgkin lymphoma. Source: CD4+ T cells from blood, taken before the fourth cycle of nivolumab. This chain uses TRBV7-8 with TRBJ2-7; D is unclear. CDR3 nucleotides: TGTGCCAGCAGCTCAGCGCGCGAGCAGTACTTC. It encodes CASSSAREQYF.